Each of the 32 T cell receptor beta chains below was sequenced from the same sample in a study of OX40 agonist ivuxolimab in advanced cancers. Produced via immunoSEQ multiplex PCR; TCRdb's table is partial and in-frame only. Of roughly 50,000 clones in the sample, approximately 90% were seen once. The material sequenced was CD4+ or CD8+ T cells sorted from blood, taken in a trial of the OX40 agonist ivuxolimab. The receptors derive from an adult with an advanced solid tumor such as melanoma, head and neck, liver or kidney cancer.

The V and J genes are TRBV4-2 and TRBJ2-3; possible D gene TRBD2, 7 bases. Germline V gene data show CDR1 as LGHNA and CDR2 as YNFKEQ. The V gene lost 1 base and the J gene lost 4 bases, with 15 bases spanning the gap. The CDR3 consists of 16 residues. Here the CDR3 reads CASSQVGGGAADTQYF. The CDR3 DNA follows: TGTGCCAGCAGCCAAGTAGGAGGGGGGGCAGCAGATACGCAGTATTTT.

The chain employs TRBV5-1 and TRBJ1-2, with TRBD1 identical over 10 bases. The CDR3 runs 13 residues. J was trimmed by 8 bases and V by 4 bases; bases with no gene match: 5. The V gene's germline CDR1 is SGHRS and CDR2 YFSETQ. The CDR3 DNA reads as TGCGCCAGCAGCCAGACAGGGGGCAGGGGCTACACCTTC. As protein: CASSQTGGRGYTF.

The chain is built from TRBV6-6 and TRBJ1-5; D not certain. The CDR3 spans 15 residues. The germline V gene encodes CDR1 MNHNY and CDR2 SVGAGI (reference sequence). V lost 6 bases to trimming and J lost 3 bases, with 15 bases between them. In DNA, the CDR3 is TGTGCCAGCAGCCCCCGGTTGGGTCCCAATCAGCCCCAGCATTTT. Its protein product is CASSPRLGPNQPQHF.

The chain links TRBV11-2 to TRBJ2-2; D tentatively reads TRBD1 or TRBD2 (5 bases each). The germline V gene has CDR1 SGHAT and CDR2 FQNNGV. This CDR3 contains 16 residues. V was clipped by 2 bases and J by 2 bases, with 12 bases between them. In DNA form, the CDR3 reads TGTGCCAGCAGCTTATTACCAGGGACCAACACCGGGGAGCTGTTTTTT. Translation: CASSLLPGTNTGELFF.

This clone occurred a few times. The chain combines TRBV9 with TRBJ2-1; no clear D. CDR1 and CDR2 (germline): SGDLS, YYNGEE. V dropped 4 bases and J dropped 10 bases, with 15 bases sitting between them. The CDR3 extends over 13 amino acids. CDR3 amino acids: CASSTRINGEQFF. The CDR3 DNA reads as TGTGCCAGCAGCACCCGAATTAACGGGGAGCAGTTCTTC.

The V and J genes are TRBV11-2 and TRBJ2-5; possibly TRBD1 or TRBD2 for D (5 bases each). Looked up from germline, CDR1 is SGHAT and CDR2 is FQNNGV. V dropped 6 bases and J dropped 1 base, with 12 bases sitting between them. The length of the CDR3 is 14 residues. The CDR3 is CASSLMGPQETQYF. The CDR3 bases are TGTGCCAGCAGTCTAATGGGACCCCAAGAGACCCAGTACTTC.

The chain has TRBV7-2 and TRBJ1-2; the match to TRBD1 covers 9 bases. With V trimmed by 0 bases and J by 7 bases, 3 bases remained unmatched. CDR3 size: 14 residues. Germline CDR1 SGHTA, CDR2 FQGNSA. In DNA form, the CDR3 reads TGTGCCAGCAGCTTAGCACAGGGGGCGCTTGGCTACACCTTC. Protein sequence: CASSLAQGALGYTF. Full variable domain (remainder filled in from reference TRBV7-2 and TRBJ1-2): GAGVSQSPSNKVTEKGKDVELRCDPISGHTALYWYRQSLGQGLEFLIYFQGNSAPDKSGLPSDRFSAERTGGSVSTLTIQRTQQEDSAVYLCASSLAQGALGYTFGSGTRLTVV.

The chain combines TRBV19 with TRBJ2-7; TRBD1 aligns across 10 bases. The trim removed 4 bases at V and 3 bases at J, leaving 6 bases unmatched. This CDR3 is built from 15 residues. Germline loops: CDR1 LNHDA, CDR2 SQIVND (reference sequence). CDR3 DNA sequence: TGTGCCAGTAGTACCCAGGGACAGGGGCGCTACGAGCAGTACTTC. It specifies CASSTQGQGRYEQYF. Full variable domain (rest looked up from reference TRBV19 and TRBJ2-7): DGGITQSPKYLFRKEGQNVTLSCEQNLNHDAMYWYRQDPGQGLRLIYYSQIVNDFQKGDIAEGYSVSREKKESFPLTVTSAQKNPTAFYLCASSTQGQGRYEQYFGPGTRLTVT.

The chain links TRBV21-1 to TRBJ2-7. TRBV21-1 is listed as a pseudogene. This CDR3 is built from 17 residues. As DNA, the CDR3 is TGTGCCAGCAGCAAAGCGAGGGGGGCAGGACCTCACTACGAGCAGTACTTC. Translated: CASSKARGAGPHYEQYF.

The chain combines TRBV7-3 with TRBJ1-2; possibly TRBD1 for D (5 bases). Germline V gives CDR1 SGHTA, CDR2 FQGTGA. The CDR3 runs 13 residues. With 1 base removed from V and 8 bases from J, the gap between germline ends came to 11 bases. DNA for the CDR3: TGTGCCAGCAGCTTAAACCCAGGGACGGGCTACACCTTC. Translation gives CASSLNPGTGYTF.

The chain recombines TRBV30 with TRBJ1-5, with 7 positions matching TRBD1. This CDR3 spans 13 amino acids. With 4 bases clipped from V and 2 bases from J, the junction kept 2 bases outside the gene matches. Germline V gene sequence: CDR1 GTSNPN, CDR2 SVGIG (reference sequence). Written as DNA, the CDR3 is TGTGCCTGGAATCAGGGGGGCAATCAGCCCCAGCATTTT. Translating it yields CAWNQGGNQPQHF.

CDR3 nucleotide sequence: TGTGCCAGCAGCTTACTGGGCGGGACAGGGGGGGAGACCCAGTACTTC. As protein: CASSLLGGTGGETQYF. The chain carries TRBV7-6 and TRBJ2-5; 11 bases line up with TRBD1. The CDR3 contains 16 residues. V lost 2 bases to trimming and J lost 5 bases; unmatched junction nucleotides: 7. From germline, CDR1 is SGHVS and CDR2 FNYEAQ.

CDR3: CASSAFRALAGENEQFF. CDR3 in DNA: TGCGCCAGCAGCGCCTTCCGGGCACTAGCGGGAGAAAATGAGCAGTTCTTC. The V and J genes are TRBV5-1 and TRBJ2-1, with 11 bases fitting TRBD2. V dropped 4 bases and J dropped 7; count of bases not matched to a gene: 13. The germline V gene encodes CDR1 SGHRS and CDR2 YFSETQ. The CDR3 totals 17 residues.

CDR3 sequence: CASSLAGESNQPQHF. The CDR3 bases are TGCGCCAGCAGCTTGGCGGGTGAAAGCAATCAGCCCCAGCATTTT. The V call is TRBV5-1, the J call TRBJ1-5; no clear D. Germline CDR1 is SGHRS and CDR2 is YFSETQ. CDR3 length: 15 residues. V lost 0 bases to trimming and J lost 1 base, with 8 bases between them.

V gene TRBV7-9 combines with J gene TRBJ2-3, with TRBD2 as a possible D gene (5 bases). In germline, CDR1 is SEHNR, CDR2 FQNEAQ (reference sequence). The CDR3 runs 14 residues. Deletions cut 4 bases from V and 3 bases from J, with 11 bases between. The CDR3 DNA reads as TGTGCCAGCAGCTGGGCTAGCCGTACAGATACGCAGTATTTT. This codes for CASSWASRTDTQYF.

The chain is built from TRBV11-2 and TRBJ2-7; 9 nucleotides agree with TRBD1. This CDR3 region has 15 residues. J was trimmed by 5 bases and V by 3 bases; bases with no gene match: 8. CDR1 is SGHAT, CDR2 FQNNGV, per germline. The CDR3 coding sequence is TGTGCCAGCAGCTTGAGCCCGGGACAGGGAGACGAGCAGTACTTC. The encoded protein is CASSLSPGQGDEQYF.

This rearrangement joins TRBV28 to TRBJ2-7, with D possibly being TRBD2 (5 bases). CDR1 and CDR2 (germline): MDHEN, SYDVKM. V gave up 8 bases and J gave up 4 bases, with 15 bases separating them. This CDR3 region has 13 residues. The CDR3 reads CASDRTRGYEQYF. The CDR3 DNA reads TGTGCCAGCGATCGGACCCGGGGATACGAGCAGTACTTC.

V is TRBV7-9 and J is TRBJ2-3, with D unresolved. V lost 5 bases, J lost 4 bases, and 7 bases lay in between. The CDR3 is 12 residues long. Germline CDR1 is SEHNR and CDR2 is FQNEAQ (reference sequence). The CDR3 DNA sequence: TGTGCCAGCAGCCCCGGGCCAGATACGCAGTATTTT. Translated, it gives CASSPGPDTQYF.

This clone was seen once. This chain connects TRBV28 to TRBJ1-5; maybe TRBD1 (6 bases). CDR1 is MDHEN, CDR2 SYDVKM, per germline. V lost 6 bases, J lost 0 bases, and 12 bases lay in between. This CDR3 is built from 15 residues. The CDR3 reads CASRSSQGSNQPQHF. CDR3 in DNA: TGTGCCAGCAGATCCTCACAGGGTAGCAATCAGCCCCAGCATTTT.

The chain couples TRBV6-5 to TRBJ1-5; 7 positions agree with TRBD1. Germline assignment: CDR1 MNHEY and CDR2 SVGAGI. The CDR3 totals 15 residues. Germline trimming cut 4 bases from V and 2 bases from J; bases unmatched to any gene: 5. The CDR3 spells CASSSGTARNQPQHF. The CDR3 nucleotides read TGTGCCAGCAGTTCCGGGACAGCGCGCAATCAGCCCCAGCATTTT.

The chain combines TRBV5-8 with TRBJ1-5; the D gene is possibly TRBD1 (6 bases). The CDR3 consists of 15 residues. The ends were cut back, 4 bases at V and 2 bases at J, with 13 bases in the middle. CDR1 is SGHTS and CDR2 is YDEGEE in the germline V gene. CDR3 sequence reads: CASSTGQNRNQPQHF. CDR3 nucleotide sequence: TGTGCCAGCAGCACCGGACAGAACCGCAATCAGCCCCAGCATTTT.

The rearrangement uses TRBV19 and TRBJ2-2, with D perhaps matching TRBD2 (5 bases). V was trimmed by 3 bases and J by 0 bases, leaving 8 bases between them. Per the germline V gene, CDR1 is LNHDA and CDR2 is SQIVND (reference sequence). The CDR3 spans 15 residues. The CDR3 sequence: CASSINSANTGELFF. DNA of the CDR3: TGTGCCAGTAGTATCAATAGCGCGAACACCGGGGAGCTGTTTTTT.

The rearrangement links TRBV10-2 to TRBJ2-2, with D possibly TRBD2 on 6 matching bases. The CDR3 runs 14 residues. The V end was cut by 4 bases, the J end by 6 bases, with 12 bases between. Germline V gives CDR1 WSHSY, CDR2 SAAADI. In nucleotides, the CDR3 is TGCGCCAGCAGTGTGGGACTTAATCCCGGGGAGCTGTTTTTT. Its translation is CASSVGLNPGELFF.

The J gene is TRBJ2-3, the V gene TRBV28, with 10 bases lining up with TRBD2. Trimming took 5 bases from V and 0 from J; bases not matched to a gene: 14. The CDR3 runs to 19 residues. Germline V gene sequence: CDR1 MDHEN, CDR2 SYDVKM. For the CDR3, the DNA is TGTGCCAGCAGTAGCCTAGCGGGGGCCCTCCCTTCTAGCACAGATACGCAGTATTTT. As protein: CASSSLAGALPSSTDTQYF.

The V call is TRBV2, the J call TRBJ2-4; D might be TRBD1 or TRBD2, each matching 5 bases. The CDR3 has 15 residues. V was trimmed by 5 bases and J by 1 base, leaving 12 bases between them. From germline, CDR1 is SNHLY and CDR2 FYNNEI. CDR3 loop: CASSPEGSAKNIQYF. CDR3 DNA: TGTGCCAGCAGTCCCGAGGGGTCGGCCAAAAACATTCAGTACTTC. The whole variable domain, filled in from reference TRBV2 and TRBJ2-4, reads EPEVTQTPSHQVTQMGQEVILRCVPISNHLYFYWYRQILGQKVEFLVSFYNNEISEKSEIFDDQFSVERPDGSNFTLKIRSTKLEDSAMYFCASSPEGSAKNIQYFGAGTRLSVL.

J is TRBJ1-5 and V is TRBV19, with D possibly being TRBD1 (6 bases). Germline CDR1 LNHDA, CDR2 SQIVND (reference sequence). CDR3 size: 17 residues. Between the trimmed V and J ends, which lost 3 bases and 0 bases, there was a span of 15 bases. The CDR3 region has the DNA TGTGCCAGTAGTATGGGCAGGGGCTCCAGTAGCAATCAGCCCCAGCATTTT. Residues: CASSMGRGSSSNQPQHF.

In regard to this clone: One end of the junction varies from germline; a read error may be responsible. The chain employs TRBV7-7 and TRBJ2-5; D remains unclear. This CDR3 comprises 14 residues. Germline V gives CDR1 SSHAT, CDR2 FNYEAQ (reference sequence). The CDR3 bases are TGTGCTAGCAGCTTAGGTGGGGTAGAAGAGACCCAGTACTTC. It codes for CASSLGGVEETQYF.

V and J are TRBV7-8 and TRBJ1-5, with D perhaps matching TRBD1 (6 bases). CDR3 size: 16 residues. V was clipped by 1 base and J by 3 bases, with 13 bases between them. Looked up from germline, CDR1 is SGHVS and CDR2 is FQNEAQ. CDR3 protein: CASSLVSRGNNQPQHF. DNA for the CDR3: TGTGCCAGCAGCTTAGTCTCCAGGGGTAACAATCAGCCCCAGCATTTT.

A few counts support this clone. The chain uses TRBV28 and TRBJ2-1; 9 nucleotides line up with TRBD2. Germline V lookup: CDR1 MDHEN, CDR2 SYDVKM. This CDR3 has 13 residues. V trimming: 9 bases; J trimming: 4 bases; junction bases outside the gene matches: 4. This CDR3 reads CASSGGPYNEQFF. Written as DNA, the CDR3 is TGTGCCAGTAGCGGGGGACCATACAATGAGCAGTTCTTC.

The rearrangement links TRBV28 to TRBJ2-2; D call uncertain. V lost 5 bases to trimming and J lost 6 bases, with 10 bases between them. This CDR3 is 13 amino acids long. Germline CDR1 MDHEN, CDR2 SYDVKM. The CDR3 is CASSPPPPGELFF. CDR3 in DNA: TGTGCCAGCAGTCCACCTCCCCCCGGGGAGCTGTTTTTT. The full variable domain, in which reference TRBV28 and TRBJ2-2 provide the parts outside the CDR3, is DVKVTQSSRYLVKRTGEKVFLECVQDMDHENMFWYRQDPGLGLRLIYFSYDVKMKEKGDIPEGYSVSREKKERFSLILESASTNQTSMYLCASSPPPPGELFFGEGSRLTVL.

CDR3: CASSRTQNTGELFF. For the CDR3, the DNA is TGTGCCAGCAGCCGCACACAGAACACCGGGGAGCTGTTTTTT. V usage is TRBV5-5 and J usage is TRBJ2-2; D is undetermined. Germline values: CDR1 SGHKS, CDR2 YYEKEE (reference sequence). This CDR3 has 14 residues. Trimming pared 4 bases from V and 1 base from J, leaving 8 bases between.

V is TRBV6-5 and J is TRBJ1-1; TRBD1 is a possible D gene (5 bases). V dropped 3 bases and J dropped 5 bases, with 13 bases sitting between them. Germline loops: CDR1 MNHEY, CDR2 SVGAGI. CDR3 length: 14 residues. This CDR3 reads CASSYGQGWTEAFF. The DNA of the CDR3 is TGTGCCAGCAGTTATGGGCAGGGTTGGACTGAAGCTTTCTTT.